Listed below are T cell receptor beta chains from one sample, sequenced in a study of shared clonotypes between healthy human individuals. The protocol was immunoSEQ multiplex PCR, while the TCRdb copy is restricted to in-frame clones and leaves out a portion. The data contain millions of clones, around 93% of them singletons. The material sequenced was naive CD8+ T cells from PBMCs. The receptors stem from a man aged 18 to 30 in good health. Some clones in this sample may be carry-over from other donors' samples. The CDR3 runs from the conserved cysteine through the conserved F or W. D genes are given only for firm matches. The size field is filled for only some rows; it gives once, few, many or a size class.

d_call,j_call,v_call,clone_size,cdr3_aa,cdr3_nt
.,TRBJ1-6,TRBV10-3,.,CAIMGALNSPLHF,TGTGCCATCATGGGAGCGTTAAATTCACCCCTCCACTTT
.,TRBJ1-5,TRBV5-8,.,CASSLAGFSNQPQHF,TGTGCCAGCAGCTTGGCTGGATTTAGCAATCAGCCCCAGCATTTT
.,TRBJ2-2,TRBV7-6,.,CASSLTNTGELFF,TGTGCCAGCAGCTTAACGAACACCGGGGAGCTGTTTTTT
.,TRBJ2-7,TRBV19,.,CASSIGRDYEQYF,TGTGCCAGTAGTATAGGACGCGATTACGAGCAGTACTTC
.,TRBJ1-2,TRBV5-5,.,CASSPETEYGYTF,TGTGCCAGCAGCCCAGAGACAGAGTATGGCTACACCTTC
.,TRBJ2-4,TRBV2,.,CASSELGTKNIQYF,TGTGCCAGCAGTGAACTGGGGACCAAAAACATTCAGTACTTC
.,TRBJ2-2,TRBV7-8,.,CASSLAPRAGDTGELFF,TGTGCCAGCAGCTTAGCTCCGCGGGCAGGGGACACCGGGGAGCTGTTTTTT
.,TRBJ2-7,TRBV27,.,CASSLSRLNEQYF,TGTGCCAGCAGTTTGTCCAGGTTGAACGAGCAGTACTTC
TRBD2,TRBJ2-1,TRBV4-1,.,CASSQGLLFEKFF,TGCGCCAGCAGCCAGGGACTACTTTTTGAGAAGTTCTTC
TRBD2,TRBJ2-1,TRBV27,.,CASSLKTSGLSSYNEQFF,TGTGCCAGCAGTTTAAAGACTAGCGGGCTGAGCTCCTACAATGAGCAGTTCTTC
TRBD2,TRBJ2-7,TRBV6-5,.,CASSYSGGRASYEQYF,TGTGCCAGCAGTTACTCCGGCGGGAGGGCCTCCTACGAGCAGTACTTC
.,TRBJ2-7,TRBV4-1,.,CASSQGAKDLEQYF,TGCGCCAGCAGCCAAGGGGCAAAGGATCTCGAGCAGTACTTC
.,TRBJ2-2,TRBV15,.,CATSRDLNRVNTGELFF,TGTGCCACCAGCAGAGATCTTAACAGGGTAAACACCGGGGAGCTGTTTTTT
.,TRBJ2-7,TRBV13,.,CASSSRGPVYEQYF,TGTGCCAGCAGTTCACGGGGTCCAGTATACGAGCAGTACTTC
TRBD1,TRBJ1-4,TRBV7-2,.,CASSERSGGSRPNEKLFF,TGTGCCAGCAGCGAAAGGTCAGGGGGGTCGCGGCCTAATGAAAAACTGTTTTTT
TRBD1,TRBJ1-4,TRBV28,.,CASSLGDSINEKLFF,TGTGCCAGCAGTCTCGGGGACAGCATAAATGAAAAACTGTTTTTT
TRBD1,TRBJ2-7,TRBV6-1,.,CASTGTGGAEQYF,TGTGCCAGCACCGGGACAGGGGGCGCCGAGCAGTACTTC
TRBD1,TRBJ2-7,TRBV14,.,CASSDTGGREQYF,TGTGCCAGCAGCGACACAGGGGGTCGGGAGCAGTACTTC
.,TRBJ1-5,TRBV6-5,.,CASSFQNQPQHF,TGTGCCAGCAGTTTTCAGAATCAGCCCCAGCATTTT
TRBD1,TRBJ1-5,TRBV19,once,CASSIFRQGDNQPQHF,TGTGCCAGTAGTATATTTAGACAGGGAGACAATCAGCCCCAGCATTTT
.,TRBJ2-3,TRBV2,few,CASSGVRGRTDTQYF,TGTGCCAGCAGCGGCGTACGGGGCCGCACAGATACGCAGTATTTT
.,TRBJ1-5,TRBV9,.,CASPPPGAWVVPQHF,TGTGCCAGCCCCCCCCCGGGCGCTTGGGTGGTGCCCCAGCATTTT
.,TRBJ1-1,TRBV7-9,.,CASSLVGHINTEAFF,TGTGCCAGCAGCTTAGTGGGACACATAAACACTGAAGCTTTCTTT
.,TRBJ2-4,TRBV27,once,CASSYDRKNIQYF,TGTGCCAGCAGTTACGACAGAAAAAACATTCAGTACTTC
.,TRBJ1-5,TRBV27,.,CASSLKFAQPDQPQHF,TGTGCCAGCAGTTTAAAGTTTGCACAGCCCGATCAGCCCCAGCATTTT
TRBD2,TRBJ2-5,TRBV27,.,CASREQRVGGTETQYF,TGTGCCAGCAGAGAACAAAGGGTGGGGGGGACCGAGACCCAGTACTTC
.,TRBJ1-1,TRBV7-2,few,CASSQGTTEAFF,TGTGCCAGCAGCCAAGGGACAACTGAAGCTTTCTTT
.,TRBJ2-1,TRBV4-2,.,CASSQDSGPLNEQFF,TGTGCCAGCAGCCAAGATTCCGGACCTCTGAATGAGCAGTTCTTC
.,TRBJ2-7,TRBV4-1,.,CASSQVWSDLSYEQYF,TGCGCCAGCAGCCAAGTATGGAGCGACCTCTCCTACGAGCAGTACTTC
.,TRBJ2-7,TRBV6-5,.,CASSYAQDSYEQYF,TGTGCCAGCAGTTACGCACAGGACAGCTACGAGCAGTACTTC
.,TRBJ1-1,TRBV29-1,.,CSVEVFGVVEAFF,TGCAGCGTTGAAGTTTTCGGGGTTGTGGAAGCTTTCTTT
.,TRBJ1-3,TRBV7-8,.,CASSHPHETGTVFGLSGNTIYF,TGTGCCAGCAGCCACCCACACGAAACAGGGACGGTTTTTGGGCTCTCTGGAAACACCATATATTTT
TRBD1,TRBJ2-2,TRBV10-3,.,CATGQGTELFF,TGTGCCACTGGACAGGGGACGGAGCTGTTTTTT
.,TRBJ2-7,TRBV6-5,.,CASSPRIGYEQYF,TGTGCCAGCAGTCCTCGGATCGGGTACGAGCAGTACTTC
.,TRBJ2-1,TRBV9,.,CASSVWDENEQFF,TGTGCCAGCAGCGTATGGGACGAAAATGAGCAGTTCTTC
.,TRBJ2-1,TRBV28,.,CASSETLSSYNEQFF,TGTGCCAGCAGTGAGACTCTTAGCTCCTACAATGAGCAGTTCTTC
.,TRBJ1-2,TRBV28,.,CASSHGRGYGYTF,TGTGCCAGCAGCCACGGTCGGGGCTATGGCTACACCTTC
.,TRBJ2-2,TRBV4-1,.,CASSQEEGLSVGELFF,TGCGCCAGCAGCCAAGAGGAGGGACTGTCCGTCGGGGAGCTGTTTTTT
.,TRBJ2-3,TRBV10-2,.,CASSESIAVITDTQYF,TGCGCCAGCAGTGAGTCGATAGCGGTGATAACAGATACGCAGTATTTT
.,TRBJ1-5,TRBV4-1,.,CASSQVLGADQPQHF,TGCGCCAGCAGCCAAGTCCTGGGAGCCGATCAGCCCCAGCATTTT
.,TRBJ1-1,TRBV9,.,CASSARTALNTEAFF,TGTGCCAGCAGCGCCCGGACAGCATTGAACACTGAAGCTTTCTTT